Below, 21 T cell receptor beta chains from the same sample are listed, as sequenced in a study of T-cell reconstitution after alpha-beta-depleted transplantation in children. A TCRbeta library incorporating unique molecular identifiers was prepared. MiXCR, applied by TCRdb to the PCR reads, yields one record per CDR3 protein. Of about 610,000 distinct CDR3 sequences in the sample, approximately 10% were seen once. The material was PBMCs from the stem cell graft donor, obtained from the stem cell graft. These receptors were collected from a human donor who donated a stem cell graft to a child with acute myeloid leukemia.

At least ten counts were recorded for this clonotype. One end of the junction does not line up with germline, which may come from a read error. V is TRBV24-1 and J is TRBJ2-3; the match to TRBD2 covers 8 bases. The germline gives CDR1 KGHDR, CDR2 SFDVKD. The CDR3 runs 15 residues. CDR3 loop: CATSDKSGSKDTQYF. The CDR3 DNA is TGTGCCACCAGTGACAAAAGCGGGAGCAAAGATACGCAGTATTTT.

J is TRBJ2-7 and V is TRBV30, with D unresolved. The length of the CDR3 is 12 residues. CDR1 and CDR2 (germline): GTSNPN, SVGIG (reference sequence). The V gene lost 0 bases and the J gene lost 5 bases, with 8 bases spanning the gap. CDR3: CAWSVWGNEQYF. The CDR3 DNA reads TGTGCCTGGAGTGTGTGGGGAAACGAGCAGTACTTC. The complete variable domain, with remaining parts taken from reference TRBV30 and TRBJ2-7, reads SQTIHQWPATLVQPVGSPLSLECTVEGTSNPNLYWYRQAAGRGLQLLFYSVGIGQISSEVPQNLSASRPQDRQFILSSKKLLLSDSGFYLCAWSVWGNEQYFGPGTRLTVT.

The chain recombines TRBV4-1 with TRBJ1-5; no clear D. The V gene's germline CDR1 is MGHRA and CDR2 YSYEKL. The V gene lost 0 bases and the J gene lost 2 bases, with 8 bases spanning the gap. The CDR3 has 15 amino acids. The CDR3 spells CASSQERTGNQPQHF. For the CDR3, the DNA is TGCGCCAGCAGCCAAGAACGAACAGGCAATCAGCCCCAGCATTTT.

The rearrangement uses TRBV6-1 and TRBJ2-1, with 9 bases identical to TRBD2. The CDR3 spans 16 residues. Trimming took 6 bases from V and 4 from J; bases not matched to a gene: 10. Germline V gene sequence: CDR1 MNHNS, CDR2 SASEGT. CDR3 sequence reads: CASRSIAGEAYNEQFF. The CDR3 region has the DNA TGTGCCAGCAGATCGATAGCGGGAGAGGCTTACAATGAGCAGTTCTTC.

This clonotype has more than one count but fewer than ten. The rearrangement joins TRBV9 to TRBJ2-1; the D is unclear. Trimming removed 4 bases from V and 6 bases from J, with 26 bases in between. The CDR3 consists of 18 residues. Germline values: CDR1 SGDLS, CDR2 YYNGEE. CDR3 region: CASSLRANRVLPSNEQFF. CDR3 sequence (DNA): TGTGCCAGCAGCTTACGGGCAAACCGGGTCCTCCCGTCCAATGAGCAGTTCTTC.

At least ten counts were recorded for this clonotype. The chain uses TRBV21-1 and TRBJ2-1; TRBD2 was called by the table and not checked on the DNA. TRBV21-1 is shown as a pseudogene. CDR3 length: 18 residues. The CDR3 is CASSTLQPLAGVGNEQFF. The CDR3 nucleotides read TGTGCCAGCAGCACACTACAGCCTCTAGCGGGAGTAGGAAATGAGCAGTTCTTC.

J is TRBJ1-1 and V is TRBV4-2, with D unresolved. Trimming took 4 bases from V and 3 from J, leaving 9 bases between them. Germline V gene sequence: CDR1 LGHNA, CDR2 YNFKEQ. The length of the CDR3 is 13 residues. CDR3 DNA sequence: TGTGCCAGCAGCCGTGGGAAGTACACTGAAGCTTTCTTT. Amino acids: CASSRGKYTEAFF.

This clonotype was detected only a few times. J is TRBJ1-5 and V is TRBV12-3 or TRBV12-4, with 8 positions matching TRBD1. J lost 1 base, V lost 4 bases, and 6 bases had no gene match. The CDR3 sequence is 16 residues long. The CDR3 DNA reads TGTGCCAGCAGTTCAGGGGACAGGTTAAGCAATCAGCCCCAGCATTTT. Translating gives CASSSGDRLSNQPQHF.

This chain connects TRBV15 to TRBJ2-5; a possible D gene is TRBD2 (6 bases). This CDR3 region has 13 residues. V gave up 6 bases and J gave up 4 bases, with 12 bases separating them. Per germline, CDR1 LNHNV and CDR2 YYDKDF (reference sequence). The CDR3 sequence: CATRKGLGETQYF. In DNA, the CDR3 is TGTGCCACCAGGAAGGGACTCGGAGAGACCCAGTACTTC. Combining the CDR3 with reference TRBV15 and TRBJ2-5 gives the whole variable domain DAMVIQNPRYQVTQFGKPVTLSCSQTLNHNVMYWYQQKSSQAPKLLFHYYDKDFNNEADTPDNFQSRRPNTSFCFLDIRSPGLGDTAMYLCATRKGLGETQYFGPGTRLLVL.

A few counts support this clonotype. The chain carries TRBV18 and TRBJ1-1; D perhaps matches TRBD1 (6 bases). The CDR3 covers 14 residues. V lost 5 bases, J lost 3 bases, and 13 bases lay in between. Germline values: CDR1 KGHSH, CDR2 LQKENI. In nucleotides, the CDR3 is TGTGCCAGCTCAGCGGGGGGGGGCCACACTGAAGCTTTCTTT. Translating gives CASSAGGGHTEAFF.

The rearrangement uses TRBV12-3 or TRBV12-4 and TRBJ2-1; the D call may be TRBD1 or TRBD2 (6 bases each). The ends were cut back, 7 bases at V and 5 bases at J, with 18 bases in the middle. The CDR3 runs 15 residues. The CDR3 nucleotides are TGTGCCAGCACCCTATTCGGGGGCGGTCACAATGAGCAGTTCTTC. This translates into CASTLFGGGHNEQFF.

With regard to this clonotype: Possible read error: a much larger clone is one base away. The chain is built from TRBV6-4 and TRBJ2-3; either TRBD1 or TRBD2 may fit D (5 bases each). Germline V CDR1 and CDR2: MRHNA, SNTAGT. This CDR3 is built from 19 residues. The CDR3 sequence is CACSAAPTGVDFSTDTQYF. The DNA of the CDR3 is TGTGCCTGCAGTGCGGCCCCAACAGGAGTGGACTTTAGCACAGATACGCAGTATTTT.

This clonotype has only a few counts. The V call is TRBV4-2, the J call TRBJ2-1; 10 bases are shared with TRBD2. Germline V lookup: CDR1 LGHNA, CDR2 YNFKEQ. The CDR3 sequence is 17 residues long. The trim removed 0 bases at V and 10 bases at J, leaving 12 bases unmatched. The CDR3 DNA reads TGTGCCAGCAGCCAAGATAGCGCGGCTAGCGGGAGTCCGGAGCAGTTCTTC. Translating gives CASSQDSAASGSPEQFF.

The gene calls are TRBV28 and TRBJ2-1; D possibly corresponds to TRBD1 (5 bases). CDR3 length equals 12 residues. Germline values: CDR1 MDHEN, CDR2 SYDVKM. Trimming pared 8 bases from V and 4 bases from J, leaving 9 bases between. The CDR3 reads CASGAAYNEQFF. The CDR3 DNA is TGTGCCAGCGGGGCCGCGTACAATGAGCAGTTCTTC. The variable domain in full, with the rest retrieved from reference TRBV28 and TRBJ2-1, is DVKVTQSSRYLVKRTGEKVFLECVQDMDHENMFWYRQDPGLGLRLIYFSYDVKMKEKGDIPEGYSVSREKKERFSLILESASTNQTSMYLCASGAAYNEQFFGPGTRLTVL.

The V gene is TRBV25-1, the J gene TRBJ1-1; 8 bases map to TRBD1. The CDR3 covers 12 residues. Germline values: CDR1 MGHDK, CDR2 SYGVNS. The V and J ends lost 4 bases and 13 bases, in that order; junction bases with no gene match: 8. The CDR3 DNA follows: TGTGCCAGCAGTGGTGGGACAGGAAGGAATTTCTTT. This codes for CASSGGTGRNFF.

In regard to this clonotype: One base away lies a much larger clone, so this may be a sequencing read error. V usage is TRBV5-1 and J usage is TRBJ1-5; D remains unclear. CDR3 size: 13 residues. Germline CDR1 reads SGHRS; CDR2 reads YFSETQ. The CDR3 DNA is TGCGCCAGCAGCTTGGGAACCAATCAGGCCCAGCATTTT. Protein product: CASSLGTNQAQHF.

This clonotype was observed many times. The V and J genes are TRBV6-2 or TRBV6-3 and TRBJ2-7, with D hard to call. V lost 1 base and J 0 bases, leaving 13 bases between the germline ends. The V gene's germline CDR1 is MNHEY and CDR2 SVGEGT. This CDR3 comprises 16 residues. CDR3 sequence: CASSYFDPSGSYEQYF. CDR3 bases: TGTGCCAGCAGTTACTTTGACCCCTCCGGCTCCTACGAGCAGTACTTC.

This clonotype was picked up many times. The gene calls are TRBV14 and TRBJ2-7; D not resolved. CDR1 SGHDN and CDR2 FVKESK come from the germline V gene. V lost 1 base to trimming and J lost 5 bases, with 9 bases between them. The CDR3 runs 13 residues. As DNA, the CDR3 is TGTGCCAGCAGCCAAGTCCCCATGAACGAGCAGTACTTC. It encodes CASSQVPMNEQYF.

A remark on this clonotype: It may be a read error: a sequence one base away is much more abundant. V usage is TRBV20-1 and J usage is TRBJ1-1, with D possibly matching TRBD1 (5 bases). This CDR3 is built from 14 residues. Trimming pared 3 bases from V and 1 base from J, leaving 12 bases between. Germline values: CDR1 DFQATT, CDR2 SNEGSKA (reference sequence). The CDR3 nucleotides read TGCAGTGCTAGTTGGGGACCCCAGAACACTGAAGCTTTCTTT. This translates into CSASWGPQNTEAFF.

This clonotype came up a few times. The genes are TRBV5-1 and TRBJ1-2; 10 nucleotides align to TRBD1. CDR1 and CDR2 (germline): SGHRS, YFSETQ. V gave up 4 bases and J gave up 5 bases; unmatched junction bases: 5. The CDR3 spans 14 residues. CDR3 amino acids: CASSLGTGVYGYTF. The CDR3 DNA follows: TGCGCCAGCAGCCTGGGGACAGGGGTATATGGCTACACCTTC.

The V gene is TRBV6-2 or TRBV6-3, the J gene TRBJ2-2; 7 bases are a match to TRBD2. V trimming: 2 bases; J trimming: 6 bases; junction bases outside the gene matches: 3. CDR3 length: 14 amino acids. The germline CDR1 and CDR2 sequences are MNHEY and SVGEGT. The CDR3 loop reads CASSYLAGAGELFF. In DNA form, the CDR3 reads TGTGCCAGCAGTTACCTGGCGGGAGCCGGGGAGCTGTTTTTT.